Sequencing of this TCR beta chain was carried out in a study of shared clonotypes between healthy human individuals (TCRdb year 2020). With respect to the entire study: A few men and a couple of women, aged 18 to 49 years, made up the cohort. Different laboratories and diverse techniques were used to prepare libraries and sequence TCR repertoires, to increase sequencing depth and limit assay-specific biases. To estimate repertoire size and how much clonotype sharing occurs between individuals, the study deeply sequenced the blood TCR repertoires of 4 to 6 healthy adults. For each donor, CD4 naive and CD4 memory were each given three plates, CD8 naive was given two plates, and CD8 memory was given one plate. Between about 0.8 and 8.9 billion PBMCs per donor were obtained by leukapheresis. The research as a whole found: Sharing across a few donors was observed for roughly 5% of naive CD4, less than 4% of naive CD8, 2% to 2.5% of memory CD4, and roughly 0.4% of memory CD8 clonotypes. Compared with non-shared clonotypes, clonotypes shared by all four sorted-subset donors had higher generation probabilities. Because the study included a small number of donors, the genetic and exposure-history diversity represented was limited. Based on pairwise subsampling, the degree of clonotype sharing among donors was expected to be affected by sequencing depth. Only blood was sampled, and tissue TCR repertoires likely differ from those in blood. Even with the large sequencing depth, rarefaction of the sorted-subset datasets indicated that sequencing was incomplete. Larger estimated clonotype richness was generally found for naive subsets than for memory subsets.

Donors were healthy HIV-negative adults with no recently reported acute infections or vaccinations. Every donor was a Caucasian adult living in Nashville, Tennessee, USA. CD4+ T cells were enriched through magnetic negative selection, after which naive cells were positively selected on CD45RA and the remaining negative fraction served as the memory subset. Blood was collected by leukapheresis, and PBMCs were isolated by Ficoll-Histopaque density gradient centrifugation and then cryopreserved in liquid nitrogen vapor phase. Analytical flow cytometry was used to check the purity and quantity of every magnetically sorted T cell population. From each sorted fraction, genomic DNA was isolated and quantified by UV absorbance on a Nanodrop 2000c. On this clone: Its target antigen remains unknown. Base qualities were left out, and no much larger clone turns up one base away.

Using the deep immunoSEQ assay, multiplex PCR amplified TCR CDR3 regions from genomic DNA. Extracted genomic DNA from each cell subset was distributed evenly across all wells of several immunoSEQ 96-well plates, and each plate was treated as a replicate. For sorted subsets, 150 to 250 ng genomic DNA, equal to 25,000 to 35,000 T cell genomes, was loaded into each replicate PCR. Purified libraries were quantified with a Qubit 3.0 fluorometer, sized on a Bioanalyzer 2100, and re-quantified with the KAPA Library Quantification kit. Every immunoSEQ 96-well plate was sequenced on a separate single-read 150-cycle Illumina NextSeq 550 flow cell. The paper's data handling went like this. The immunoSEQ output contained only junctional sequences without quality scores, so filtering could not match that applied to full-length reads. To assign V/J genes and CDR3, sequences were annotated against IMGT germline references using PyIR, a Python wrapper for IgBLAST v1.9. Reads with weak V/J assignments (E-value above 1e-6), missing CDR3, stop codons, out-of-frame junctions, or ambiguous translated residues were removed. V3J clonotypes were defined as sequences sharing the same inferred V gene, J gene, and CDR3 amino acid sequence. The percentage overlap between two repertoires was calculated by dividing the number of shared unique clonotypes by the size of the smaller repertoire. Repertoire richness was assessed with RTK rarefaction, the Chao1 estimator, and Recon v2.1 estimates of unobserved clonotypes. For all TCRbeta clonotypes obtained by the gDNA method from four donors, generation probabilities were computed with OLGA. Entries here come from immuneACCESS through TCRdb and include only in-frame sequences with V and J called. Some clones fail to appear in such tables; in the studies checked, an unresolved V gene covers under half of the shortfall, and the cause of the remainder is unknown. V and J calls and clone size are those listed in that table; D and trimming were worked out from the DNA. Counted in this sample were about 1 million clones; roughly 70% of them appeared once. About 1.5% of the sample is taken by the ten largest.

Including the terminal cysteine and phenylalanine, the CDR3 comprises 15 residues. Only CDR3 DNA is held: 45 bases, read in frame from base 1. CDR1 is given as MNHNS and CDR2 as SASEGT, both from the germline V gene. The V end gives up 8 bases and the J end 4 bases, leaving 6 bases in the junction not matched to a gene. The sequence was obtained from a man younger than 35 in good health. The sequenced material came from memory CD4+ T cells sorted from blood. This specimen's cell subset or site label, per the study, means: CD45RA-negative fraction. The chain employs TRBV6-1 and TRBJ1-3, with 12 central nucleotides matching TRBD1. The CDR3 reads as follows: CASGRDRGPGNTIYF. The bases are TGTGCCAGCGGGCGGGACAGGGGGCCGGGAAACACCATATATTTT.